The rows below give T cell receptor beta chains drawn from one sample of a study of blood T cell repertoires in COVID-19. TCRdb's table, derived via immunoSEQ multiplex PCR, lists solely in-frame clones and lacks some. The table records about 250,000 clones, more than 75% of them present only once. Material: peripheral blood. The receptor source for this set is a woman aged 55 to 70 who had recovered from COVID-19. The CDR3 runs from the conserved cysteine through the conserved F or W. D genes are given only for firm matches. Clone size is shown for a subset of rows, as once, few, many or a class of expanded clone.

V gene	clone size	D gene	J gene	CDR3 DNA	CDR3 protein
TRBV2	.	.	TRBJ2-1	TGTGCCAGCAGTGATCCCCTGGGGCTCCACAATGAGCAGTTCTTC	CASSDPLGLHNEQFF
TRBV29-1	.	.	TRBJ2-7	TGCAGCGTTAAAAGGACGGAGGCCTACGAGCAGTACTTC	CSVKRTEAYEQYF
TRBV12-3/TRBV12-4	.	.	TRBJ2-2	TGTGCCAGCAGCAGGGGAACCGGGGAGCTGTTTTTT	CASSRGTGELFF
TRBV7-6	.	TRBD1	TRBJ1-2	TGTGCCAGCAGCTTAGCCGGGACAGGGAACTATGGCTACACCTTC	CASSLAGTGNYGYTF
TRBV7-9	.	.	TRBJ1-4	TGTGCCAGCAGCTTAAAGGGGCCGTTTGAAAAACTGTTTTTT	CASSLKGPFEKLFF
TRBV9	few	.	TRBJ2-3	TGTGCCAGCAGCGTAGCGGTAAAGAGTTCAGATACGCAGTATTTT	CASSVAVKSSDTQYF
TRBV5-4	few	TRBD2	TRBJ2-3	TGTGCCAGCAGCTCGGGACTAGCGGGGGGATCGGATACGCAGTATTTT	CASSSGLAGGSDTQYF
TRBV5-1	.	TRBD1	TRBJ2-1	TGCGCCAGCAACAGGGGAATCAATGAGCAGTTCTTC	CASNRGINEQFF
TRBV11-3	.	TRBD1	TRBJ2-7	TGTGCCAGCAGCTTAGGGGGACAGTCCTACGAGCAGTACTTC	CASSLGGQSYEQYF
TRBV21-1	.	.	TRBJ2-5	TGTGCCAGCAGCAAAAACAGGTACCAAGAGACCCAGTACTTC	CASSKNRYQETQYF
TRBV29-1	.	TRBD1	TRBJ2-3	TGCAGCGTTGAGGACAGGCTTGAATCGCAGTATTTT	CSVEDRLESQYF
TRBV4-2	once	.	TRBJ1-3	TGTGCCAGCAGCCAGAAGACAGGACCGAGCTCTGGAAACACCATATATTTT	CASSQKTGPSSGNTIYF
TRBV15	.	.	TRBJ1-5	TGTGCCACCAGCAGAGAAGGAGGTCAGCCCCAGCATTTT	CATSREGGQPQHF
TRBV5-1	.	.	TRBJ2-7	TGCGCCAGCAGCGCCCGGGACACCGGAAGCTCCTACGAGCAGTACTTC	CASSARDTGSSYEQYF
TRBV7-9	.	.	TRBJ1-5	TGTGCCAGCAGCTTAGTGGGGGGACTTCAGCCCCAGCATTTT	CASSLVGGLQPQHF
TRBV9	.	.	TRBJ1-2	TGTGCCAGCACCGCGGACCACAGGGTTTGGTATGGCTACACCTTC	CASTADHRVWYGYTF
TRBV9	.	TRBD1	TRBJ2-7	TGTGCCAGCAGCGTAACCGGGACAGCCTACGAGCAGTACTTC	CASSVTGTAYEQYF
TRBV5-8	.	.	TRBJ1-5	TGTGCCAGCAGCTTGGGGAGGTTCAATCAGCCCCAGCATTTT	CASSLGRFNQPQHF
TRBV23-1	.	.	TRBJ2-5	TGCGCCAGCACCCCGGACAGAACCCAAGAGACCCAGTACTTC	CASTPDRTQETQYF
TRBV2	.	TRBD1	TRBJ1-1	TGTGCCAGCACCTTTCTGCGGCAGGGGGCCCGGCGGACTGAAGCTTTCTTT	CASTFLRQGARRTEAFF
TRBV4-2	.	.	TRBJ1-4	TGTGCCAGCACCCCGACAGTCACTAATGAAAAACTGTTTTTT	CASTPTVTNEKLFF
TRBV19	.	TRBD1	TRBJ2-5	TGTGCCAGTAGTTCCTACCGGGACAGGGGTTCGGAGACCCAGTACTTC	CASSSYRDRGSETQYF
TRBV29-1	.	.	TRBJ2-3	TGCAGCGGGGCCCACACAGATACGCAGTATTTT	CSGAHTDTQYF
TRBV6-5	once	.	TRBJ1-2	TGTGCCAGCAGCCAGACAGGCGTCAACTATGGCTACACCTTC	CASSQTGVNYGYTF
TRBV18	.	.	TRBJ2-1	TGTGCCAGCTCACTCGACAACTACAATGAGCAGTTCTTC	CASSLDNYNEQFF
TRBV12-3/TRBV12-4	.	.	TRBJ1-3	TGTGCCAGCAGTTTGGAGGGAGGAAACACCATATATTTT	CASSLEGGNTIYF
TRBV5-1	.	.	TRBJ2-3	TGCGCCAGCACCGCGGGCACAGATACGCAGTATTTT	CASTAGTDTQYF
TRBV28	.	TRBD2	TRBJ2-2	TGTGCCAGCAGTCCGGGGGGGGCCGGCACCGGGGAGCTGTTTTTT	CASSPGGAGTGELFF
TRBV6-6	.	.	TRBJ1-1	TGTGCCATTTCGGTGGGGGCAAGCACTGAAGCTTTCTTT	CAISVGASTEAFF
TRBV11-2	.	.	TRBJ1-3	TGTGCCAGCAGCTTACTCCCACAGGGAAACACCATATATTTT	CASSLLPQGNTIYF
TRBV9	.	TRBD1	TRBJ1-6	TGTGCCAGCAGCGTAGAAGGGGGCGAAGGGTCACCCCTCCACTTT	CASSVEGGEGSPLHF
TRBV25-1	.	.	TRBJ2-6	TGTGCCACCACGAGAGGCAACGTCCTGACTTTC	CATTRGNVLTF
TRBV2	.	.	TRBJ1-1	TGTGCCAGCACGGGTTCCATGAACACTGAAGCTTTCTTT	CASTGSMNTEAFF
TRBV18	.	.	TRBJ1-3	TGTGCCAGCTCAGACGTGACGGGGAGCTCTGGAAACACCATATATTTT	CASSDVTGSSGNTIYF
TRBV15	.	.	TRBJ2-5	TGTGCCACCAGCAGAGGTGGAGGGGTAGAGACCCAGTACTTC	CATSRGGGVETQYF
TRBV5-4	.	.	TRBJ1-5	TGTGCCAGCGGCCCTCAGGGATGTAATCAGCCCCAGCATTTT	CASGPQGCNQPQHF
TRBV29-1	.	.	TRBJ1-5	TGCAGCGTTGAGCAAGCTCACCCCAGGGGCAATCAGCCCCAGCATTTT	CSVEQAHPRGNQPQHF
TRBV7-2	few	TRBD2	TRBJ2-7	TGTGCCAGCAGCTCAGCGACTAGCGGGGGGGGAATCTTATACGAGCAGTACTTC	CASSSATSGGGILYEQYF
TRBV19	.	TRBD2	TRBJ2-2	TGTGCCGGAAAGACTAGCGGGGGGAGCACCGGGGAGCTGTTTTTT	CAGKTSGGSTGELFF
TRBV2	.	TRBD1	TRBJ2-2	TGTGCCAGCAGTCAGGGGGTCAGCACCGGGGAGCTGTTTTTT	CASSQGVSTGELFF
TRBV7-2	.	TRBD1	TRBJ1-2	TGTGCCAGCAGCTTAATCCGGACAGGGTCATTTGGCTACACCTTC	CASSLIRTGSFGYTF
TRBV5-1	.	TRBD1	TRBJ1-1	TGCGCCAGCAGCACATCCGGACAGGGAGGCACTGAAGCTTTCTTT	CASSTSGQGGTEAFF
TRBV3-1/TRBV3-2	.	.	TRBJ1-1	TGTGCCAGCAGCCCCCTGAGGAGGGGAGGTGCTTTCTTT	CASSPLRRGGAFF
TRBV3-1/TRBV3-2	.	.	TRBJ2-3	TGTGCCAGCAGCCAGCAAGGGGGGGGCAGGACAGATACGCAGTATTTT	CASSQQGGGRTDTQYF
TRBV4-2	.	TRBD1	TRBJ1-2	TGTGCCAGCAGCCAGGCCGGACAGGGAGACTATGGCTACACCTTC	CASSQAGQGDYGYTF
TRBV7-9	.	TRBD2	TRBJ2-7	TGTGCCAGCAGCTTTAGCGGGTTGCCCTACGAGCAGTACTTC	CASSFSGLPYEQYF